The 28 T cell receptor delta chains in this list originate from one sample, sequenced in a study of gamma-delta T cells after stem cell transplantation. TCRdb re-processed the RT-PCR reads using CATT. Here the sample spans around 2,500 delta-chain clones, 20% to 25% being singletons. Source material: gamma-delta T cells. Receptors were obtained from a human donor. It is not recorded whose cells these are; they may come from a transplant donor.

This clone was observed once. A clone one base away is much larger, so this may be a read error. The V and J genes are TRDV1 and TRDJ4; 9 bases align to TRDD2. V gave up 2 bases and J gave up 4 bases; unmatched junction bases: 17. Germline CDR1 is TSWWSYY and CDR2 is QGS. The CDR3 consists of 18 residues. CDR3 DNA: TGTGCTCTTGGGGAAGATCGGGGCCTTCCTACGATTGGGGTACCCCTGATCTTT. Residues: CALGEDRGLPTIGVPLIF.

This clone was observed a handful of times. CDR3 loop: CALGEDHTGGYIHKLIF. The DNA for the CDR3 is TGTGCTCTTGGGGAAGACCATACTGGGGGATATATCCATAAACTCATCTTT. This chain joins TRDV1 and TRDJ1, with 11 positions matching TRDD3. The CDR3 extends over 17 amino acids. Germline CDR1 TSWWSYY, CDR2 QGS. V lost 2 bases, J lost 6 bases, and 11 bases stayed unmatched.

In regard to this clone: This likely came from a read error, as a far larger clone is one base away. J is TRDJ1 and V is TRDV2; 7 bases fit TRDD3. Per germline, CDR1 GEAIGNYY and CDR2 EKD. V lost 0 bases, J lost 1 base, and 13 bases stayed unmatched. CDR3 size: 18 residues. CDR3: CACDTLLITGDRTDKLIF. CDR3 DNA sequence: TGTGCCTGTGACACCCTTTTGATTACTGGGGACCGCACCGATAAACTCATCTTT.

A note on this clone: Given a far larger clone just one base away, this is likely a sequencing read error. This chain links TRDV2 with TRDJ1; D not certain. Germline loops: CDR1 GEAIGNYY, CDR2 EKD. CDR3 length: 11 residues. Deletions cut 7 bases from V and 5 bases from J, with 10 bases between. The CDR3: CAWGHKDKLIF. The CDR3, as DNA: TGTGCCTGGGGCCATAAGGATAAACTCATCTTT.

This clone is large by share. The rearrangement joins TRDV2 to TRDJ1; 11 nucleotides line up with TRDD3. This CDR3 spans 21 amino acids. The V segment lost 0 bases and the J segment 1 base; nucleotides outside the gene matches: 18. CDR1 is GEAIGNYY and CDR2 is EKD in the germline V gene. The CDR3 protein is CACDTGRDGGYASILTDKLIF. CDR3 coding DNA: TGTGCCTGTGACACCGGAAGAGATGGGGGATACGCTTCGATCCTCACCGATAAACTCATCTTT.

The count of this clone is one. CDR3 bases: TGTGCTCTTGGGGAAAGAGGGCATGGGAAGAGCTACGAAGAAATTCGTACTGGGGGATACCCCACTAGCCGTCACACCGATAAACTCATCTTT. Translated, it gives CALGERGHGKSYEEIRTGGYPTSRHTDKLIF. V and J are TRDV1 and TRDJ1; 12 bases are a match to TRDD3. The trim removed 2 bases at V and 0 bases at J, leaving 46 bases unmatched. CDR3 length: 31 amino acids. Per the germline V gene, CDR1 is TSWWSYY and CDR2 is QGS.

This clone was observed a handful of times. This DNA translates differently at residue 5 from the TCRdb protein, which is that of a much larger clone; a read error is likely, and the protein shown is the DNA's own translation. The CDR3 region is CALGITVRYWGTDENEKQKLIF. DNA of the CDR3: TGTGCTCTTGGGATCACTGTTAGGTACTGGGGGACTGACGAAAATGAAAAGCAAAAACTCATCTTT. The chain is built from TRDV1 and TRDJ1; 9 nucleotides line up with TRDD3. The CDR3 contains 22 residues. Germline values: CDR1 TSWWSYY, CDR2 QGS. V shed 5 bases and J 8 bases; nucleotides not matched to a gene: 33.

A word on this clone: Just one base apart from a much larger clone, this may be a read error. The chain is built from TRDV1 and TRDJ1; no definite D call. V was trimmed by 5 bases and J by 3 bases, leaving 25 bases between them. Germline-derived CDR1 and CDR2 are TSWWSYY and QGS. This CDR3 comprises 18 residues. CDR3 sequence (DNA): TGTGCTCTTGGGAACCCGCCTCCCTCAGGACCGTACGCCGATAAACTCATCTTT. Its translation: CALGNPPPSGPYADKLIF.

Only a few counts were recorded for this clone. This likely traces to a read error, being one base from a far larger clone. Other DNA sequences in the same sample also yield this CDR3. The chain employs TRDV1 and TRDJ1; 9 nucleotides line up with TRDD3. CDR3 length equals 14 residues. Germline lookup yields CDR1 TSWWSYY and CDR2 QGS. Written as DNA, the CDR3 is TGCGCTCTTGGGGAAACTCCTCGGGGGATACAACTCATCTTT. Encoded protein: CALGETPRGIQLIF.

For this clone: This likely stems from a read error, as it lies one base from a far larger clone. Different DNA sequences within this sample yield the same CDR3. The V call is TRDV1, the J call TRDJ1, with TRDD3 matching over 8 bases. This CDR3 region has 21 residues. The trim removed 0 bases at V and 0 bases at J, leaving 18 bases unmatched. The germline V gene encodes CDR1 TSWWSYY and CDR2 QGS. CDR3 sequence (DNA): TGTGCTCTTGGGGAACTTCTAACTGGGGGGTACCGGAGGGCGTACACCGATAAACTCATCTTT. It yields the protein CALGELLTGGYRRAYTDKLIF.

Turning to this clone: This DNA translates differently at residue 9 from the TCRdb protein, which is that of a much larger clone; a read error is likely, and the protein shown is the DNA's own translation. This chain connects TRDV1 to TRDJ1; the match to TRDD2 covers 7 bases. V was clipped by 3 bases and J by 0 bases; unmatched bases: 19. Looked up from germline, CDR1 is TSWWSYY and CDR2 is QGS. The CDR3 is made up of 20 amino acids. The CDR3 sequence is CALGDLPSLPRTPYTDKLIF. The CDR3 DNA is TGTGCTCTTGGGGACCTTCCTTCCCTCCCTCGGACACCGTACACCGATAAACTCATCTTT.

The chain couples TRDV1 to TRDJ1, with 11 positions matching TRDD3. Looked up from germline, CDR1 is TSWWSYY and CDR2 is QGS. This CDR3 has 24 residues. V lost 2 bases to trimming and J lost 4 bases; unmatched junction nucleotides: 30. In DNA form, the CDR3 reads TGTGCTCTTGGGGAAAGCCCCTCCCCCGCCTGGGATTCGATACTGGGGGATATAGGCGATAAACTCATCTTT. This translates into CALGESPSPAWDSILGDIGDKLIF.

The chain employs TRDV1 and TRDJ1; D perhaps matches TRDD2 (5 bases). Germline V lookup: CDR1 TSWWSYY, CDR2 QGS. V was pared by 0 bases and J by 0 bases, with 32 bases between. The CDR3 is made up of 23 amino acids. The CDR3 DNA reads as TGTGCTCTTGGGGAACTAGGGGTGCCCTATGGGTTCTACTTCCAACAACACACCGATAAACTCATCTTT. Translated: CALGELGVPYGFYFQQHTDKLIF.

This clone has just a few counts. Given a far larger clone just one base away, this is likely a sequencing read error. The genes are TRDV1 and TRDJ1; 13 positions agree with TRDD3. V trimming: 3 bases; J trimming: 13 bases; junction bases outside the gene matches: 26. The CDR3 is 20 residues long. In germline, CDR1 is TSWWSYY, CDR2 QGS. CDR3 region: CALGDFPTGRTGGYGRKPIF. The DNA for the CDR3 is TGTGCTCTTGGGGACTTTCCTACCGGTAGGACTGGGGGATACGGAAGGAAGCCCATCTTT.

As for this clone: A much more abundant neighbour one base away suggests this may be a read error. The same CDR3 arises from other DNA sequences in this sample as well. The chain's CDR3 is CACDTLGIASSWDTRQMFF. DNA for the CDR3: TGTGCCTGCGACACCCTCGGGATAGCTAGCTCCTGGGACACCCGACAGATGTTTTTC. V and J are TRDV2 and TRDJ3, with a tentative D call TRDD3 (6 bases). Germline-derived CDR1 and CDR2 are GEAIGNYY and EKD. The CDR3 covers 19 residues.

This clone has a handful of counts. TCRdb lists the protein of a much larger clone for this DNA, which differs at residue 9, so this is likely a read error; the protein given here is translated from the DNA itself. This chain joins TRDV1 and TRDJ1; tentatively, D is TRDD2 or TRDD3 (8 bases each). Trimming took off 2 bases at V and 0 bases at J, with 25 bases between the two ends. The germline V gene has CDR1 TSWWSYY and CDR2 QGS. This CDR3 region has 20 residues. The CDR3 spells CALGEAFLGTGGLYTDKLIF. The CDR3 coding sequence is TGTGCTCTTGGGGAAGCCTTCCTAGGGACTGGGGGTTTGTACACCGATAAACTCATCTTT.

This clone is medium-sized by share. In the same sample, other DNA sequences code for this CDR3. This chain uses TRDV1 with TRDJ1; D is unresolved. The CDR3 length is 18 residues. Trimming pared 0 bases from V and 6 bases from J, leaving 23 bases between. Looked up from germline, CDR1 is TSWWSYY and CDR2 is QGS. This CDR3 reads CALGELEESRPTTHKLIF. In nucleotides, the CDR3 is TGTGCTCTTGGGGAACTAGAAGAATCCCGACCAACGACCCATAAACTCATCTTT.

This clone turned up a few times. The J gene is TRDJ1, the V gene TRDV1; possibly TRDD3 for D (6 bases). Germline values: CDR1 TSWWSYY, CDR2 QGS. The length of the CDR3 is 21 residues. V was pared by 1 base and J by 5 bases, with 32 bases between. CDR3 nucleotides: TGTGCTCTTGGGGAACAGGGAGCACGACCGGGGTGGGGGCCCCCCGCGGATAAACTCATCTTT. Translation: CALGEQGARPGWGPPADKLIF.

This clone showed up just a few times. A read error likely explains this, since a far larger clone differs by one base. This sample includes further DNA sequences coding for the same CDR3. This chain connects TRDV1 to TRDJ1; 9 bases map to TRDD3. V dropped 4 bases and J dropped 8; count of bases not matched to a gene: 32. The CDR3 loop spans 22 amino acids. The germline V gene encodes CDR1 TSWWSYY and CDR2 QGS. CDR3 protein: CALGVTVRYWGTDENEKQKLIF. In DNA form, the CDR3 reads TGTGCTCTTGGGGTCACTGTTAGGTACTGGGGGACTGACGAAAATGAGAAGCAAAAACTCATCTTT.

In its sample, this clone ranks as medium-sized (0.01 to 0.1%). The chain combines TRDV1 with TRDJ2, with D possibly matching TRDD3 (5 bases). The CDR3 is made up of 17 amino acids. CDR1 TSWWSYY and CDR2 QGS come from the germline V gene. V shed 9 bases and J shed 10 bases, with 30 bases lying between them. The DNA for the CDR3 is TGTGCTCTACTGAACCAGATACCACCCCACTCTGTTGAACAACTCTTCTTT. This encodes CALLNQIPPHSVEQLFF.

By sample share, this clone is medium-sized. The rearrangement joins TRDV1 to TRDJ1; 7 bases are shared with TRDD3. V lost 2 bases and J lost 4; bases outside the gene matches: 19. The CDR3 spans 19 residues. Germline CDR1 and CDR2: TSWWSYY and QGS. The CDR3 is CALGEIGRTGALRIDKLIF. The CDR3 region has the DNA TGTGCTCTTGGGGAAATCGGGCGGACTGGGGCCTTACGGATCGATAAACTCATCTTT.

This clone was seen only a few times. A far larger clone is just one base off, so this is likely a read error. The CDR3, as DNA: TGTGCCTGTGTCGATCCCGTAGAAACGCTGGACGACACCGATAAACTCATCTTT. Residues: CACVDPVETLDDTDKLIF. The chain has TRDV2 and TRDJ1; no reliable D call. With 5 bases removed from V and 0 bases from J, the gap between germline ends came to 24 bases. The CDR3 is 18 amino acids. Germline V gene sequence: CDR1 GEAIGNYY, CDR2 EKD.

V and J are TRDV1 and TRDJ1; 10 bases are shared with TRDD3. CDR1 is TSWWSYY and CDR2 is QGS in the germline V gene. The ends lost 4 bases at V and 0 bases at J; junction bases unmatched: 14. The length of the CDR3 is 19 residues. The CDR3 protein is CALGALSTYWGMYTDKLIF. The CDR3 DNA reads TGTGCTCTTGGGGCCCTTTCCACCTACTGGGGGATGTACACCGATAAACTCATCTTT.

This clone is medium-sized in the sample. The rearrangement joins TRDV2 to TRDJ1, with TRDD3 matching over 8 bases. The CDR3 totals 17 residues. Trimming cost V 1 base and J 0 bases; bases outside gene matches: 9. Germline V CDR1 and CDR2: GEAIGNYY, EKD. This CDR3 is CACDTVRGIKYTDKLIF. DNA of the CDR3: TGTGCCTGTGACACGGTCCGGGGGATAAAGTACACCGATAAACTCATCTTT.

This clone was observed a handful of times. A far bigger clonotype differs at one base, so this is likely a read error. Different DNA sequences within this sample yield the same CDR3. This rearrangement joins TRDV1 to TRDJ1; possible D gene TRDD3, 5 bases. The V gene's germline CDR1 is TSWWSYY and CDR2 QGS. This CDR3 comprises 11 residues. In DNA, the CDR3 is TGTGCCCTTGGGGACCGTAAGAAACTCATCTTT. Its protein product is CALGDRKKLIF.

This clone counts as medium-sized. The rearrangement joins TRDV2 to TRDJ1; D uncertain. CDR3 length: 15 residues. The ends were cut back, 2 bases at V and 2 bases at J, with 14 bases in the middle. Per the germline V gene, CDR1 is GEAIGNYY and CDR2 is EKD. This CDR3 is CACDKGPGLTDKLIF. For the CDR3, the DNA is TGTGCCTGTGACAAAGGCCCTGGATTAACCGATAAACTCATCTTT.

By proportion, this clone is medium-sized. The genes are TRDV1 and TRDJ1; D remains unclear. Trimming shortened V by 0 bases and J by 2 bases, and 16 bases separated the two germline ends. This CDR3 comprises 17 residues. Germline lookup yields CDR1 TSWWSYY and CDR2 QGS. The CDR3: CALGELRREPVTDKLIF. Written as DNA, the CDR3 is TGTGCTCTTGGGGAACTACGGCGGGAGCCGGTAACCGATAAACTCATCTTT.

The rearrangement links TRDV1 to TRDJ1; 11 bases are a match to TRDD3. With V trimmed by 4 bases and J by 2 bases, 21 bases remained unmatched. The germline CDR1 and CDR2 sequences are TSWWSYY and QGS. The CDR3 is 21 residues long. The CDR3 here is CALGVQAFLEPYWGITDKLIF. DNA of the CDR3: TGTGCTCTTGGGGTCCAGGCCTTCCTTGAGCCTTACTGGGGGATAACCGATAAACTCATCTTT.